Listed below are T cell receptor beta chains from one sample, sequenced in a study of T cell repertoires in cytomegalovirus infection. These receptors' antigens are unknown. TCRdb itself ran the reads through MiXCR, one entry per CDR3 protein. Here the sample spans around 570,000 distinct CDR3 sequences, under 45% being singletons. Source: cultured PBMCs, taken from culture after CMV antigen stimulation. These receptors all stem from a human donor in good health (CMV status not recorded). Some clones in this sample may be carry-over from other donors' samples. CDR3s include the opening cysteine and the closing phenylalanine or tryptophan. The D gene is left open where the match is weak. Size is stated for part of the rows, as once, few or many counts, or as a class when the clone is expanded.

clone size: few
J gene: TRBJ2-7
D gene: TRBD1
V gene: TRBV28
CDR3 DNA: TGTGCCAGCAGTTTTGGGGGGGACAGGGCTTCCTACGAGCAGTACTTC
CDR3 protein: CASSFGGDRASYEQYF

clone size: -
J gene: TRBJ1-3
D gene: -
V gene: TRBV12-3/TRBV12-4
CDR3 DNA: TGTGCCAGCAAATTCATGGGCATCTCTGGAAACACCATATATTTT
CDR3 protein: CASKFMGISGNTIYF

clone size: -
J gene: TRBJ1-5
D gene: -
V gene: TRBV20-1
CDR3 DNA: TGCAGTGCTAGAGATAGGGCCCGTAGCCAGCCCCAGCATTTT
CDR3 protein: CSARDRARSQPQHF

clone size: few
J gene: TRBJ2-7
D gene: TRBD1
V gene: TRBV28
CDR3 DNA: TGTGCCAGCAGTTTAGGCGGACAGGTGACCTTTTACGAGCAGTACTTC
CDR3 protein: CASSLGGQVTFYEQYF

clone size: -
J gene: TRBJ2-1
D gene: -
V gene: TRBV18
CDR3 DNA: TGTGCCAGCTCACCACCGACGGGGGTTTACAGTGAGCAGTTCTTC
CDR3 protein: CASSPPTGVYSEQFF

clone size: -
J gene: TRBJ2-6
D gene: TRBD2
V gene: TRBV19
CDR3 DNA: TGTGCCACCTCGGGACTAGCGGGCTTTTCTGGGGCCAACGTCCTGACTTTC
CDR3 protein: CATSGLAGFSGANVLTF

clone size: many
J gene: TRBJ2-5
D gene: TRBD1
V gene: TRBV12-3/TRBV12-4
CDR3 DNA: TGTGCCAGCAGTTTGGTAGGGTCACCGGGACAGGGGGCGGCGGCACGGGAGACCCAGTACTTC
CDR3 protein: CASSLVGSPGQGAAARETQYF

clone size: -
J gene: TRBJ2-1
D gene: TRBD2
V gene: TRBV7-8
CDR3 DNA: TGTGCCAGCAGCCGAGAGCGGGGGGGATACAATGAGCAGTTCTTC
CDR3 protein: CASSRERGGYNEQFF

clone size: few
J gene: TRBJ1-3
D gene: -
V gene: TRBV6-6
CDR3 DNA: TGTGCCAGCAGAGGGGAACACACCATATATTTT
CDR3 protein: CASRGEHTIYF

clone size: -
J gene: TRBJ2-4
D gene: -
V gene: TRBV19
CDR3 DNA: TGTGCCAGTAGTGCCGGCAGGGGGGACATTCAGTACTTC
CDR3 protein: CASSAGRGDIQYF

clone size: few
J gene: TRBJ2-3
D gene: -
V gene: TRBV7-9
CDR3 DNA: TGTGCCACCTCCGCGGGGGATACGCAGTATTTT
CDR3 protein: CATSAGDTQYF